This T cell receptor (beta chain) was sequenced in a study of blood T cell repertoires in COVID-19. Looking at the study overall: The analysed material was cDNA or gDNA that came from T cells, B-cell-depleted T cells, or PBMCs.

In the original processing: Amplification from reference gene primers served as the basis for estimated nucleated cell counts. Profiling relied on immunoSEQ multiplex PCR, and the TCRdb table lists in-frame clones only, not all of them. V and J calls and clone size are copied from that table; D and trimming were computed from the DNA. The profile covers approximately 170,000 clones, with about nine tenths appearing a single time and approximately 9% taken by the ten largest. This clone was counted a few times. J was trimmed by 7 bases and V by 7 bases; bases with no gene match: 6. The CDR3 totals 14 residues. CDR1 and CDR2 (germline): SNHLY, FYNNEI.

Source material: PBMCs or T cells enriched from blood (not recorded which). The clonotype originates from a woman under 30 who had recovered from COVID-19. The chain carries TRBV2 and TRBJ2-2, with TRBD2 matching over 10 bases. The CDR3 coding sequence is TGTGCCAGCAACCCCGGGACTAGCGTCGGGGAGCTGTTTTTT. Translation gives CASNPGTSVGELFF.